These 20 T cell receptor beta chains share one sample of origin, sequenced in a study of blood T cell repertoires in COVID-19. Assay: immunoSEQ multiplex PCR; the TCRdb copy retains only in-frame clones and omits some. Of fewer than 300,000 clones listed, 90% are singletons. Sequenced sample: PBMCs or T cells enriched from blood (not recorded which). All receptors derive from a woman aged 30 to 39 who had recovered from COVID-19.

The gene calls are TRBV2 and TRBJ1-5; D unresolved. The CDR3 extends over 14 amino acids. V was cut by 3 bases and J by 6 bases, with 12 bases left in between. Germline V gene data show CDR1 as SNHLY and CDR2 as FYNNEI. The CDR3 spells CASSEVEVGQPQHF. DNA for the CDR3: TGTGCCAGCAGTGAGGTGGAGGTAGGTCAGCCCCAGCATTTT.

CDR3 nucleotide sequence: TGTGCCAGCAGCTTAGGGGCTAGCGGTCGCACAGATACGCAGTATTTT. It codes for CASSLGASGRTDTQYF. V gene TRBV7-6 combines with J gene TRBJ2-3; 7 positions agree with TRBD2. J was trimmed by 1 base and V by 1 base; bases with no gene match: 5. Looked up from germline, CDR1 is SGHVS and CDR2 is FNYEAQ. The CDR3 runs 16 residues.

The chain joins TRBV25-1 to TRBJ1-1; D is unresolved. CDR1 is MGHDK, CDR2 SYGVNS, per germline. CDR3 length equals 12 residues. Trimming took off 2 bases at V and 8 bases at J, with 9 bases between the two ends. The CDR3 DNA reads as TGTGCCAGCAGTGAAACAGTATACGAAGCTTTCTTT. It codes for CASSETVYEAFF.

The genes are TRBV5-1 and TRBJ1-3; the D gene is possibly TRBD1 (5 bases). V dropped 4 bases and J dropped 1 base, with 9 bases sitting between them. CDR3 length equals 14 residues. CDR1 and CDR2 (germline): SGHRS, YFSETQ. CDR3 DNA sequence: TGCGCCAGCAGCCTCGGGGGTTCTGGAAACACCATATATTTT. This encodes CASSLGGSGNTIYF.

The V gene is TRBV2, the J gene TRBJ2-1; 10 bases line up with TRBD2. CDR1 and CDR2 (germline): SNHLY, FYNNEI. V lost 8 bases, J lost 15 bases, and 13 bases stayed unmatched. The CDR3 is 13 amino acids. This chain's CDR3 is CASLRLAGHAWFF. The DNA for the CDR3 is TGTGCCAGCCTTAGACTAGCGGGCCACGCCTGGTTCTTC.

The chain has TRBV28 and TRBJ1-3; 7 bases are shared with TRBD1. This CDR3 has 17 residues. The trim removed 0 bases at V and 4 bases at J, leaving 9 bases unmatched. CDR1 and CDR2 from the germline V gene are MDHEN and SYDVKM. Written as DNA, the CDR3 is TGTGCCAGCAGTTTATGGCTGAGGGGGCAAGAAGGAAACACCATATATTTT. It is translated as CASSLWLRGQEGNTIYF.

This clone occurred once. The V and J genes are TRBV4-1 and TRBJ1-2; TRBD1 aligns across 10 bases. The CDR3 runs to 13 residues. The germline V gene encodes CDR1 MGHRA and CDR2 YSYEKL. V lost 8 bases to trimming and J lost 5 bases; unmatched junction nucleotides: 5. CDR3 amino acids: CASRTGGNYGYTF. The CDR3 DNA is TGCGCCAGCCGGACAGGGGGGAATTATGGCTACACCTTC.

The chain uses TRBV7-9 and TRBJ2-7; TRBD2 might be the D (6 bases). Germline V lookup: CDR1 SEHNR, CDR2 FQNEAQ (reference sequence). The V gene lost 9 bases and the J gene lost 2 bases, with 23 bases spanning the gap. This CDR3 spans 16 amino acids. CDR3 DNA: TGTGCCAGTGGGCCTATGGGAGGAGGGGACGCCTACGAGCAGTACTTC. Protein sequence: CASGPMGGGDAYEQYF.

The CDR3 DNA reads TGTGCCAGCCACGGACAGGCCCTCAGCACAGATACGCAGTATTTT. Translated: CASHGQALSTDTQYF. This chain links TRBV6-5 with TRBJ2-3; TRBD1 matches 7 bases. The CDR3 spans 15 residues. In germline, CDR1 is MNHEY, CDR2 SVGAGI. J gave up 0 bases and V 8 bases, and 8 bases lay outside the gene matches.

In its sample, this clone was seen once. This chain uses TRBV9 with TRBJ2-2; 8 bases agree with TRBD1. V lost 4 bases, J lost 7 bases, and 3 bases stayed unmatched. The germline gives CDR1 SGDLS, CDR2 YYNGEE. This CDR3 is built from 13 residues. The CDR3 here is CASSPDRVGELFF. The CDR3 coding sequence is TGTGCCAGCAGCCCGGACAGGGTCGGGGAGCTGTTTTTT.

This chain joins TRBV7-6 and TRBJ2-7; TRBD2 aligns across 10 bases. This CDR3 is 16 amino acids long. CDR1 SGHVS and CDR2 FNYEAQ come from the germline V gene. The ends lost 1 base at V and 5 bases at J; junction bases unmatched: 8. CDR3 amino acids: CASSLGSLAGAHEQYF. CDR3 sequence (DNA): TGTGCCAGCAGCTTAGGGTCGCTAGCGGGAGCCCACGAGCAGTACTTC.

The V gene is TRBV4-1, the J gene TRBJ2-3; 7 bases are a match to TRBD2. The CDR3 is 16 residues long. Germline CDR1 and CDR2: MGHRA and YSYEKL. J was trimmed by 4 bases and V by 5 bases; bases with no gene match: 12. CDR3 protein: CASSSSGRGLSDTQYF. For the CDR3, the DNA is TGCGCCAGCAGCTCTAGCGGAAGAGGGCTTTCAGATACGCAGTATTTT.

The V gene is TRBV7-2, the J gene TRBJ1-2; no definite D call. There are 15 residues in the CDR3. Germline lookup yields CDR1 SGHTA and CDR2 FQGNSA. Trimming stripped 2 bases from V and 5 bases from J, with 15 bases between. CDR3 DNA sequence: TGTGCCAGCAGCTTATATGGCAATCTCCATTATGGCTACACCTTC. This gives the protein CASSLYGNLHYGYTF.

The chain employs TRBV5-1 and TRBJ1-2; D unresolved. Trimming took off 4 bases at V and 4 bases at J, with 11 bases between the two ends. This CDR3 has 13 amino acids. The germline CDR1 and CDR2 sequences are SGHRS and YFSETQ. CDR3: CASSPDLGYGYTF. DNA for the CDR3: TGCGCCAGCAGCCCCGACTTGGGCTATGGCTACACCTTC.

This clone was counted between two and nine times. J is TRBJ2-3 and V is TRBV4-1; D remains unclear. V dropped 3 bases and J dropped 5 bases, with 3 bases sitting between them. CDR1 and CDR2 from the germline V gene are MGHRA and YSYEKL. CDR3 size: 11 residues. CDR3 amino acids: CASSHLDTQYF. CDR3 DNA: TGCGCCAGCAGCCACTTAGATACGCAGTATTTT.

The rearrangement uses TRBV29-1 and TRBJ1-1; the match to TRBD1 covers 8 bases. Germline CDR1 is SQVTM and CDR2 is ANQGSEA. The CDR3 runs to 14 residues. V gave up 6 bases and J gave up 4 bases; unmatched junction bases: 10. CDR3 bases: TGCAGCGTGATGCCACAGGGGGGTGCCACTGAAGCTTTCTTT. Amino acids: CSVMPQGGATEAFF. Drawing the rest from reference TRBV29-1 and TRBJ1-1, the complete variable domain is SAVISQKPSRDICQRGTSLTIQCQVDSQVTMMFWYRQQPGQSLTLIATANQGSEATYESGFVIDKFPISRPNLTFSTLTVSNMSPEDSSIYLCSVMPQGGATEAFFGQGTRLTVV.

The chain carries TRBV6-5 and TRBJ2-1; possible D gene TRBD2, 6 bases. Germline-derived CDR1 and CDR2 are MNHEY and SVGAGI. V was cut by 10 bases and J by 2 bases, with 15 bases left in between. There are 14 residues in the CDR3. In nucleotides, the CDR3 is TGTGCCACGAGGTCGGGAGTGGCCTACAATGAGCAGTTCTTC. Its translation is CATRSGVAYNEQFF.

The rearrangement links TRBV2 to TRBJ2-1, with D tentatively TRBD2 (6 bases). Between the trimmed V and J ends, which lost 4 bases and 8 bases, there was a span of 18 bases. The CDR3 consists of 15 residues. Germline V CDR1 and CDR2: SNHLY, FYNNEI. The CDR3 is CASSVGAGIGDEQFF. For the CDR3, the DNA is TGTGCCAGCAGTGTAGGCGCGGGAATCGGCGATGAGCAGTTCTTC.

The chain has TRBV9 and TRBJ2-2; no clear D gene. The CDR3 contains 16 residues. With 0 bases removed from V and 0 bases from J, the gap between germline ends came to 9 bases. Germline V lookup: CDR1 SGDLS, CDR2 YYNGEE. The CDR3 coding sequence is TGTGCCAGCAGCGTAGCAGCGCCCACGAACACCGGGGAGCTGTTTTTT. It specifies CASSVAAPTNTGELFF.

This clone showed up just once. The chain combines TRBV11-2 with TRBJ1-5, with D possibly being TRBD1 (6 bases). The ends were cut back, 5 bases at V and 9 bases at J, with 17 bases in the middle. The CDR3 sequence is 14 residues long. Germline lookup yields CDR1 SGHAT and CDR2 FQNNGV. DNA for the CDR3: TGTGCCAGCAGCCCCGTGGGGGCTTCATGGCCCCAGCATTTT. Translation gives CASSPVGASWPQHF.